The 2 T cell receptor beta chains reported below all come from one sample, sequenced in a study of OX40 agonist ivuxolimab in advanced cancers. Repertoires were generated with immunoSEQ multiplex PCR, while TCRdb's copy carries only in-frame clones and drops some. The sample holds under 50,000 clones, 75% to 80% seen once. The sample here was CD4+ or CD8+ T cells sorted from blood, taken in a trial of the OX40 agonist ivuxolimab. These receptors came from an adult with an advanced solid tumor such as melanoma, head and neck, liver or kidney cancer.

The rearrangement joins TRBV4-1 to TRBJ2-2; TRBD1 is a possible D gene (6 bases). Trimming cost V 2 bases and J 0 bases, with 16 bases left between them. Germline values: CDR1 MGHRA, CDR2 YSYEKL. The CDR3 extends over 18 amino acids. The CDR3 DNA sequence: TGCGCCAGCAGCCAATCGGGGCAGGGGAGAGCGAACACCGGGGAGCTGTTTTTT. Its protein is CASSQSGQGRANTGELFF.

This sequence joins TRBV21-1 and TRBJ1-5; the table gives TRBD1 as D, unverified against the DNA. TRBV21-1 is tagged as a pseudogene. This CDR3 spans 21 amino acids. The CDR3 DNA follows: TGTGCCAGCAGCCGATACTATACAGGGGTAACTTCCCTTTATAGCAATCAGCCCCAGCATTTT. The encoded protein is CASSRYYTGVTSLYSNQPQHF.